This record covers a single T cell receptor beta chain. Its cognate antigen has yet to be identified. Qualities for individual bases were not recorded, and no much larger clone is one base off. Donors were 39 systemically healthy Caucasian individuals from Russia aged roughly 6 to 100 years. Each donor gave ten milliliters of peripheral blood, drawn into EDTA-treated Vacutainer tubes. Ficoll-Paque density-gradient centrifugation was used to isolate PBMCs, with at least 7 million obtained per sample. Total RNA, at least 5 micrograms per sample, was extracted from PBMCs with Trizol reagent. The percentages of naive CD45RAhigh/CD27high T cells were determined by flow cytometry on a PBMC aliquot from every donor. CDR1 and CDR2 are drawn from the germline V gene: SGHAT, FQNNGV. At the junction V is shortened by 5 bases and J by 11 bases, with 24 bases in between. From the cysteine through the phenylalanine, the CDR3 covers 15 amino acids. Only the CDR3 region is kept as DNA, spanning 45 bases read in frame from base 1.

Receptor libraries were prepared by 5' RACE. TCRdb names Illumina HiSeq 2500 as the instrument used. A second PCR of about 7 to 12 cycles was performed with a sample-barcoded 5' primer and a J-beta primer mix. A unique molecular identifier was introduced onto each TCR beta cDNA molecule by a template-switch 5' adaptor carrying 12 random nucleotides. At least 3 million CDR3-containing paired-end reads were obtained from each sample. First-strand cDNA synthesis was performed from all RNA using the Mint cDNA synthesis kit, with priming by a TRBC-specific oligonucleotide. After uracil-DNA glycosylase treatment, a first 18-cycle PCR used universal primers M1SS and BC2_uni_R on all cDNA. From the authors' description of their analysis: For normalization, 1 million high-quality reads were randomly selected from each sample, with every read carrying a distinct molecular identifier. Reads sharing molecular identifiers were discarded rather than binned into consensus sequences. CDR3 identification, clonotype clustering and error correction used MiTCR with a Q25 quality threshold and the strictest error-elimination algorithm. A nonparametric unseen species model with Euler transformation was used to estimate lower-bound total TCR beta diversity. TCRdb applied fastp at Q25 and MiXCR to the public reads, then kept only in-frame beta chains. Rows are unified per CDR3 protein, each entry keeping the most common DNA and genes. What appears here as the V and J calls and clone size reflects TCRdb's work, not the paper's. This sample gives 850,000 to 1,100,000 distinct CDR3 sequences in total; 35% to 40% of them show up just once. The ten largest clones represent roughly 13% of the sample.

These data belong to a study of blood T cells in healthy people across ages (dated by TCRdb to 2015 to 2017). Describing the broader study: In model experiments, roughly one uniquely barcoded TCR beta cDNA molecule per two T cells was captured by template switching. Age-related changes in TCR beta repertoire diversity were measured in the study by deep sequencing normalized with unique cDNA molecular identifiers. The study analyzed two additional independent replicas of 1 million unique cDNA reads from the same blood draw for two donors, one aged 18 to 30 and one aged 80 or older. To avoid experimental bias, donors of different ages were spread randomly across the sequencing lanes. Donors were grouped into four age groups: young (average roughly 15 years), middle-aged (39), aged (around 60) and long-lived (about 90).

What the work shows at the level of the full study, not this receptor alone: The CMV infection status of donors was not known, potentially confounding age-related changes in expanded clonotypes. Estimates of total diversity based on one million sequenced T cells were considered lower bounds and underestimates. Because profiling used bulk unsorted PBMCs, naive and antigen-experienced compartments could not be compared conclusively. Observed TCR beta diversity correlated strongly with the percentage of naive T cells measured by flow cytometry. Compared with the aged group, more naive CD4+ T cells, fewer expanded clones and increased TCR diversity were shown by the long-lived group, suggesting age selection. As age increased, observed TCR beta diversity per million T cells dropped in a roughly linear way, and a significant reduction was already evident by age 40.

The chain was built from TRBV11-2 and TRBJ2-5; the D call is possibly TRBD1 or TRBD2, each sharing 6 bases. The sample comprised blood. The receptor was isolated from a young man in good health. The CDR3 has the sequence CASSRGWGAGNEQYF. The DNA sequence follows: TGTGCCAGCAGCAGAGGGTGGGGGGCAGGGAATGAGCAGTACTTC.